The next 8 T cell receptor beta chains were all read from a single sample in a study of long-term antiretroviral therapy in people with HIV. A v3.0 immunoSEQ assay was performed at survey level. Sequenced by immunoSEQ multiplex PCR; TCRdb stores in-frame clones only, minus some. This sample carries about 20,000 clones, about nine tenths of them seen once, and the ten largest clones take roughly 7%. The source material was unsorted PBMCs, sampled 1.8 years before starting antiretroviral therapy. Receptor source: a woman in her 30s with HIV.

A few counts support this clone. V usage is TRBV7-7 and J usage is TRBJ2-1; 7 bases line up with TRBD2. The V gene's germline CDR1 is SSHAT and CDR2 FNYEAQ (reference sequence). Losses at the gene ends were 5 bases for V and 7 bases for J; bases not matched to a gene: 8. This CDR3 comprises 14 residues. The CDR3 is CASSPGGGLNEQFF. The DNA for the CDR3 is TGTGCCAGCAGCCCGGGCGGGGGTTTAAATGAGCAGTTCTTC.

The V gene is TRBV29-1, the J gene TRBJ2-3, with 9 nucleotides matching TRBD2. Germline values: CDR1 SQVTM, CDR2 ANQGSEA. The CDR3 spans 17 residues. J was trimmed by 1 base and V by 3 bases; bases with no gene match: 11. CDR3 in DNA: TGCAGCGTTGAGAGGTTTATTAGCGGGGGTGGCACAGATACGCAGTATTTT. It specifies CSVERFISGGGTDTQYF.

V is TRBV27 and J is TRBJ2-1, with 9 bases fitting TRBD1. The CDR3 loop spans 14 amino acids. The germline gives CDR1 MNHEY, CDR2 SMNVEV (reference sequence). With V trimmed by 2 bases and J by 8 bases, 4 bases remained unmatched. DNA for the CDR3: TGTGCCAGCAGTTTACGGGACAGGGATGATGAGCAGTTCTTC. The encoded protein is CASSLRDRDDEQFF.

The V gene is TRBV5-4, the J gene TRBJ2-2; the D gene is possibly TRBD1 (5 bases). V was shortened by 0 bases and J by 6 bases, with 12 bases between the two germline ends. Looked up from germline, CDR1 is SGHNT and CDR2 is YYREEE (reference sequence). CDR3 length: 15 amino acids. DNA of the CDR3: TGTGCCAGCAGCTTGGGTCAGGGAAATTCCGGGGAGCTGTTTTTT. Its protein product is CASSLGQGNSGELFF.

This sequence joins TRBV6-5 and TRBJ1-2; a weak D match, TRBD1 (5 bases). Trimming pared 6 bases from V and 6 bases from J, leaving 17 bases between. Germline CDR1 MNHEY, CDR2 SVGAGI. The CDR3 runs to 14 residues. The CDR3, as DNA: TGTGCCAGCAGCCCGGGACGGACCGGGGATGGCTACACCTTC. Amino acid sequence: CASSPGRTGDGYTF.

The CDR3 is CAWSVFAGFSSGNTIYF. CDR3 in DNA: TGTGCCTGGAGCGTTTTCGCAGGGTTCAGTTCTGGAAACACCATATATTTT. The chain is built from TRBV30 and TRBJ1-3, with D perhaps matching TRBD1 (5 bases). Germline CDR1 is GTSNPN and CDR2 is SVGIG (reference sequence). Trimming took 3 bases from V and 1 from J, leaving 19 bases between them. This CDR3 has 17 amino acids. The complete variable domain, with remaining parts taken from reference TRBV30 and TRBJ1-3, reads SQTIHQWPATLVQPVGSPLSLECTVEGTSNPNLYWYRQAAGRGLQLLFYSVGIGQISSEVPQNLSASRPQDRQFILSSKKLLLSDSGFYLCAWSVFAGFSSGNTIYFGEGSWLTVV.

This clone showed up just a few times. The chain joins TRBV10-1 to TRBJ2-2, with a possible D match to TRBD1 (7 bases). Germline V gives CDR1 WNHNN, CDR2 SYGVQD (reference sequence). The CDR3 contains 17 residues. V was cut by 3 bases and J by 5 bases, with 19 bases left in between. CDR3 amino acids: CASSDVAGQGGTGELFF. In DNA, the CDR3 is TGCGCCAGCAGTGATGTTGCTGGCCAGGGGGGTACCGGGGAGCTGTTTTTT.

This chain links TRBV27 with TRBJ2-7; D gene ambiguous. V lost 4 bases, J lost 4 bases, and 11 bases lay in between. The CDR3 totals 13 residues. Germline values: CDR1 MNHEY, CDR2 SMNVEV (reference sequence). In DNA, the CDR3 is TGTGCCAGCAGTTCGCGGACCTCATACGAGCAGTACGTC. It translates to CASSSRTSYEQYV.